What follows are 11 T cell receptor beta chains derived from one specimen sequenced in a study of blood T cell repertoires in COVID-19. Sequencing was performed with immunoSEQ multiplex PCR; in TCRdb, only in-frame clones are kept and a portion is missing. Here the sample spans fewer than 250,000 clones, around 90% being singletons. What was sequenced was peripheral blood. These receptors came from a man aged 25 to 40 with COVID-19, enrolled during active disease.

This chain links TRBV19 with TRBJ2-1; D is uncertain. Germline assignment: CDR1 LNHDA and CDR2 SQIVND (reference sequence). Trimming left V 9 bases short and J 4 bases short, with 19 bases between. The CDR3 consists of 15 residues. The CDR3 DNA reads TGTGCCAGCTCTGCTTCATTGACTGGTTACAATGAGCAGTTCTTC. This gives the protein CASSASLTGYNEQFF.

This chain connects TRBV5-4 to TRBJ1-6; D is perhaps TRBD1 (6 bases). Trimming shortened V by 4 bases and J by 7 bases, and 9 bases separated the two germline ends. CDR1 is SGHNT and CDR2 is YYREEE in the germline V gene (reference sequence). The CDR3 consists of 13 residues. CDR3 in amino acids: CASSRDRNSPLHF. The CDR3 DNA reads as TGTGCCAGCAGCAGAGACAGGAATTCACCCCTCCACTTT. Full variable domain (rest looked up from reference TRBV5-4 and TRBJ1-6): ETGVTQSPTHLIKTRGQQVTLRCSSQSGHNTVSWYQQALGQGPQFIFQYYREEENGRGNFPPRFSGLQFPNYSSELNVNALELDDSALYLCASSRDRNSPLHFGNGTRLTVT.

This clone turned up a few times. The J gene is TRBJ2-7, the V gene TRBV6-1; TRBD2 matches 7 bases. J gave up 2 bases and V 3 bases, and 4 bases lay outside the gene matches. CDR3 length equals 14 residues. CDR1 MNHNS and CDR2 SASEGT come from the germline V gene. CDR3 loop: CASSDRAGTYEQYF. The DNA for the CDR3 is TGTGCCAGCAGTGATCGAGCGGGGACCTACGAGCAGTACTTC.

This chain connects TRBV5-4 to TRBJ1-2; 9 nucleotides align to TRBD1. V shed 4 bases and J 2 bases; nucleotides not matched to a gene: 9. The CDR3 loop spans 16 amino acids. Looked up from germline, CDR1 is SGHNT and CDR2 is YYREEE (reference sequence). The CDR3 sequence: CASSLSTGGLNYGYTF. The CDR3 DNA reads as TGTGCCAGCAGCCTCTCGACAGGGGGTTTGAACTATGGCTACACCTTC.

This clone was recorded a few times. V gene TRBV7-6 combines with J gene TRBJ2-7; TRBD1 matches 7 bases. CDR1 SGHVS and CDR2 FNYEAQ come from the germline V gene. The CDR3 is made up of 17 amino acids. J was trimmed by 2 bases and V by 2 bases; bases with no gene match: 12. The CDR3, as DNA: TGTGCCAGCAGCTTAAGGCCGAAGGGGGCGCGGCCCTACGAGCAGTACTTC. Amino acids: CASSLRPKGARPYEQYF.

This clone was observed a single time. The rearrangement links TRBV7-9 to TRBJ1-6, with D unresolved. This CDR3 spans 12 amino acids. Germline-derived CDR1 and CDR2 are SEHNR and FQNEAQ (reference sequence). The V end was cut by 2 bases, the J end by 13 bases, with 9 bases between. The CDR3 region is CASSLKAGPLHF. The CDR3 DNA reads TGTGCCAGCAGCTTAAAGGCAGGTCCCCTCCACTTT.

CDR3 region: CATSDAQGAAGYTF. CDR3 nucleotides: TGTGCCACCAGTGATGCCCAGGGGGCTGCTGGCTACACCTTC. J is TRBJ1-2 and V is TRBV24-1; 8 nucleotides match TRBD1. Germline-derived CDR1 and CDR2 are KGHDR and SFDVKD. J was trimmed by 7 bases and V by 3 bases; bases with no gene match: 6. The CDR3 loop spans 14 amino acids.

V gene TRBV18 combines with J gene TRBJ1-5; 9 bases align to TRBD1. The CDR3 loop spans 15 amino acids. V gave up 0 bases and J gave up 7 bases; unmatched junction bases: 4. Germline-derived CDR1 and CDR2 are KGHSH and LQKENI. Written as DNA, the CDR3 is TGTGCCAGCTCACCACCCGGGACAGGGACCCAGCCCCAGCATTTT. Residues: CASSPPGTGTQPQHF.

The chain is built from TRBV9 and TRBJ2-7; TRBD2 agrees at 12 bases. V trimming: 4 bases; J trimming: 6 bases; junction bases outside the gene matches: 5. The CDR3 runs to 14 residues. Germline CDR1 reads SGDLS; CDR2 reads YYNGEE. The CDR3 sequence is CASSSRTSGTEQYF. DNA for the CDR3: TGTGCCAGCAGCTCAAGGACTAGCGGGACCGAGCAGTACTTC.

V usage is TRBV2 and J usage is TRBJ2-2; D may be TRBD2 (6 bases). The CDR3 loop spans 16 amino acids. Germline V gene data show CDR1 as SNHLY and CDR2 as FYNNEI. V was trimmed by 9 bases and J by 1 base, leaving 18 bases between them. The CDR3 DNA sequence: TGTGCCAGTCTGGCGGCGGGGTGGTGGAACACCGGGGAGCTGTTTTTT. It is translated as CASLAAGWWNTGELFF.

The CDR3 DNA follows: TGTGCCAGCAGCTTAGTTGGCAGGGAACGAAACATTCAGTACTTC. This sequence encodes CASSLVGRERNIQYF. This chain connects TRBV11-2 to TRBJ2-4; possible D gene TRBD1, 5 bases. CDR3 length: 15 amino acids. Between the trimmed V and J ends, which lost 1 base and 6 bases, there was a span of 13 bases. The germline CDR1 and CDR2 sequences are SGHAT and FQNNGV.